The source of this TCR beta chain is a study of T-cell reconstitution after alpha-beta-depleted transplantation in children. Germline V CDR1 and CDR2: DFQATT, SNEGSKA (reference sequence). Trimming removed 0 bases from V and 4 bases from J, with 13 bases in between. The CDR3 extends over 15 amino acids. It was with unique molecular identifiers that the TCRbeta library was prepared. TCRdb itself ran the PCR reads through MiXCR, one entry per CDR3 protein. The sample includes about 500,000 distinct CDR3 sequences, approximately 32% of them seen just once. This TCR derives from a human donor who donated a stem cell graft to a child with aplastic anemia. This rearrangement joins TRBV20-1 to TRBJ2-1; D not certain. Sequenced here: PBMCs from the stem cell graft donor, sampled from the stem cell graft. CDR3 residues: CSARDSVGVYNEQFF. The CDR3 DNA reads as TGCAGTGCTAGAGATTCGGTTGGCGTGTACAATGAGCAGTTCTTC.